These 27 T cell receptor beta chains originate from one sample sequenced in a study of shared clonotypes between healthy human individuals. Some clones are missing from TCRdb's copy, which holds only in-frame ones; the method was immunoSEQ multiplex PCR. Among 400,000 or so clones listed, around 96% were seen once. Input material: memory CD8+ T cells sorted from blood. Subset defined: CD45RO+ cells pooled with CCR7-negative TemRA cells. These receptors originate from a man aged 25-45 years in good health.

This rearrangement joins TRBV7-2 to TRBJ2-1; 12 bases are a match to TRBD2. Trimming removed 4 bases from V and 10 bases from J; junction bases left unmatched: 14. Germline V CDR1 and CDR2: SGHTA, FQGNSA. The CDR3 has 17 amino acids. The CDR3 sequence is CASSSERTSGRLGEQFF. In DNA form, the CDR3 reads TGTGCCAGCAGCTCAGAACGTACTAGCGGGAGGTTAGGCGAGCAGTTCTTC. Looking up the rest from reference TRBV7-2 and TRBJ2-1 gives the full variable domain: GAGVSQSPSNKVTEKGKDVELRCDPISGHTALYWYRQSLGQGLEFLIYFQGNSAPDKSGLPSDRFSAERTGGSVSTLTIQRTQQEDSAVYLCASSSERTSGRLGEQFFGPGTRLTVL.

This chain links TRBV7-6 with TRBJ1-3; no firm D call. The CDR3 loop spans 15 amino acids. The germline gives CDR1 SGHVS, CDR2 FNYEAQ. With 5 bases removed from V and 0 bases from J, the gap between germline ends came to 11 bases. The CDR3 here is CASSLGPASGNTIYF. The CDR3 DNA follows: TGTGCCAGCAGCCTTGGACCCGCCTCTGGAAACACCATATATTTT.

The V and J genes are TRBV2 and TRBJ2-7, with D possibly being TRBD1 or TRBD2 (6 bases each). The CDR3 sequence is 15 residues long. With 6 bases removed from V and 1 base from J, the gap between germline ends came to 16 bases. Germline CDR1 SNHLY, CDR2 FYNNEI. In DNA form, the CDR3 reads TGTGCCAGCAGCCCAATGGGGGGCCGGTCCTACGAGCAGTACTTC. This encodes CASSPMGGRSYEQYF.

This chain connects TRBV28 to TRBJ2-7, with 13 bases matching TRBD2. Trimming removed 5 bases from V and 5 bases from J; junction bases left unmatched: 6. Germline CDR1 is MDHEN and CDR2 is SYDVKM. The CDR3 is 15 residues long. The CDR3 sequence is CASSRTSGSRNEQYF. Here the CDR3 DNA reads TGTGCCAGCAGTCGGACTAGCGGGAGTCGAAACGAGCAGTACTTC.

The V and J genes are TRBV7-9 and TRBJ2-5; TRBD2 is a possible D gene (6 bases). The CDR3 has 14 residues. Trimming left V 2 bases short and J 5 bases short, with 12 bases between. Germline V gives CDR1 SEHNR, CDR2 FQNEAQ (reference sequence). CDR3 region: CASSLKLGGETQYF. Here the CDR3 DNA reads TGTGCCAGCAGCTTAAAGTTGGGAGGTGAGACCCAGTACTTC. The variable domain in full, with the rest retrieved from reference TRBV7-9 and TRBJ2-5, is DTGVSQNPRHKITKRGQNVTFRCDPISEHNRLYWYRQTLGQGPEFLTYFQNEAQLEKSRLLSDRFSAERPKGSFSTLEIQRTEQGDSAMYLCASSLKLGGETQYFGPGTRLLVL.

The J gene is TRBJ2-1, the V gene TRBV14; D unresolved. The germline V and J ends were trimmed by 3 bases and 12 bases, with 0 bases remaining between them. The germline V gene has CDR1 SGHDN and CDR2 FVKESK. This CDR3 comprises 8 residues. The CDR3: CASSQQFF. DNA for the CDR3: TGTGCCAGCAGCCAGCAGTTCTTC.

The chain joins TRBV18 to TRBJ1-3; unclear D gene. The CDR3 extends over 16 amino acids. Germline values: CDR1 KGHSH, CDR2 LQKENI. V gave up 3 bases and J gave up 8 bases, with 20 bases separating them. CDR3 sequence (DNA): TGTGCCAGCTCACCTTTCCCTCCCACCCTCAAAGACACCATATATTTT. Residues: CASSPFPPTLKDTIYF.

The rearrangement joins TRBV29-1 to TRBJ1-3; 8 positions match TRBD1. V shed 4 bases and J 0 bases; nucleotides not matched to a gene: 14. The CDR3 runs 18 residues. Germline CDR1 and CDR2: SQVTM and ANQGSEA. The CDR3 sequence is CSVVATGAPGTSGNTIYF. As DNA, the CDR3 is TGCAGCGTTGTGGCGACAGGGGCCCCTGGTACCTCTGGAAACACCATATATTTT.

This sequence joins TRBV5-4 and TRBJ2-3, with a possible D match to TRBD2 (5 bases). This CDR3 has 16 amino acids. The germline gives CDR1 SGHNT, CDR2 YYREEE (reference sequence). V shed 4 bases and J shed 2 bases, with 17 bases lying between them. This CDR3 is CASSRGMAWITDTQYF. CDR3 coding DNA: TGTGCCAGCAGCCGGGGTATGGCGTGGATCACAGATACGCAGTATTTT.

This chain joins TRBV27 and TRBJ2-1; D may be TRBD2 (5 bases). The CDR3 sequence is 16 residues long. Germline V lookup: CDR1 MNHEY, CDR2 SMNVEV (reference sequence). Between the trimmed V and J ends, which lost 6 bases and 0 bases, there was a span of 15 bases. CDR3 sequence reads: CASSPLTGSSYNEQFF. Here the CDR3 DNA reads TGTGCCAGCAGCCCCCTAACGGGAAGCTCCTACAATGAGCAGTTCTTC.

This sequence joins TRBV19 and TRBJ1-1; 7 bases match TRBD1. The CDR3 totals 14 residues. Per the germline V gene, CDR1 is LNHDA and CDR2 is SQIVND (reference sequence). V was clipped by 5 bases and J by 3 bases; unmatched bases: 6. CDR3 in amino acids: CASSADREDTEAFF. The CDR3 DNA follows: TGTGCCAGTAGTGCCGACAGGGAGGACACTGAAGCTTTCTTT.

V is TRBV2 and J is TRBJ2-7; the D gene is possibly TRBD1 (6 bases). Germline V gene sequence: CDR1 SNHLY, CDR2 FYNNEI. This CDR3 contains 13 residues. V was shortened by 11 bases and J by 6 bases, with 20 bases between the two germline ends. The CDR3 region has the DNA TGTGCCTGCCGCAATCTCAGGGGTTCCGAGCAGTACTTC. Amino acids: CACRNLRGSEQYF.

The chain employs TRBV7-8 and TRBJ2-7; TRBD1 might be the D (5 bases). This CDR3 is 14 amino acids long. Germline V gene sequence: CDR1 SGHVS, CDR2 FQNEAQ. V was cut by 5 bases and J by 5 bases, with 16 bases left in between. CDR3: CASSPWGFEDEQYF. The CDR3 DNA follows: TGTGCCAGCAGCCCTTGGGGCTTTGAGGACGAGCAGTACTTC.

The chain couples TRBV28 to TRBJ2-7, with 13 bases lining up with TRBD2. Germline V gives CDR1 MDHEN, CDR2 SYDVKM. With V trimmed by 4 bases and J by 4 bases, 16 bases remained unmatched. The CDR3 is made up of 19 amino acids. The chain's CDR3 is CASSSDRGTSGNGPYEQYF. CDR3 bases: TGTGCCAGCAGTTCGGACAGGGGGACTAGCGGGAATGGACCATACGAGCAGTACTTC.

For the CDR3, the DNA is TGTGCCAGCATGACGCAGGGTCTGTCCTACGAGCAGTACTTC. Amino acids: CASMTQGLSYEQYF. V gene TRBV2 combines with J gene TRBJ2-7; tentative D call: TRBD1 (5 bases). The CDR3 runs 14 residues. CDR1 and CDR2 (germline): SNHLY, FYNNEI. Between the trimmed V and J ends, which lost 7 bases and 1 base, there was a span of 14 bases.

The rearrangement uses TRBV14 and TRBJ2-7; tentative D call: TRBD2 (5 bases). V was cut by 1 base and J by 13 bases, with 11 bases left in between. Germline V CDR1 and CDR2: SGHDN, FVKESK. The CDR3 loop spans 11 amino acids. DNA for the CDR3: TGTGCCAGCAGCCAAGGAGTAGGACTTTACTTC. Translating gives CASSQGVGLYF.

The CDR3 nucleotides read TGCGCCAGCAGCCAAGATCGGGGAGTGAATTCACCCCTCCACTTT. This sequence encodes CASSQDRGVNSPLHF. V is TRBV4-1 and J is TRBJ1-6; no definite D call. Trimming pared 0 bases from V and 7 bases from J, leaving 10 bases between. This CDR3 is 15 amino acids long. Germline V lookup: CDR1 MGHRA, CDR2 YSYEKL.

This rearrangement joins TRBV7-2 to TRBJ2-2; 9 bases fit TRBD2. Trimming took 5 bases from V and 4 from J; bases not matched to a gene: 8. Germline V lookup: CDR1 SGHTA, CDR2 FQGNSA. The CDR3 consists of 16 residues. The CDR3 loop reads CASSPIAGVVTGELFF. As DNA, the CDR3 is TGTGCCAGCAGCCCGATAGCGGGAGTGGTCACCGGGGAGCTGTTTTTT.

The rearrangement joins TRBV5-4 to TRBJ2-7; 8 bases map to TRBD1. J gave up 4 bases and V 3 bases, and 12 bases lay outside the gene matches. Germline-derived CDR1 and CDR2 are SGHNT and YYREEE (reference sequence). This CDR3 has 16 residues. The CDR3 loop is CASSSPSGDRSYEQYF. In nucleotides, the CDR3 is TGTGCCAGCAGCTCACCTTCCGGGGACAGGTCGTACGAGCAGTACTTC.

The CDR3 coding sequence is TGTGCCAGCAGCTCCGGACCGGGACTAGCGGGAAGAACGCAGTATTTT. Amino acids: CASSSGPGLAGRTQYF. V usage is TRBV5-6 and J usage is TRBJ2-3, with 13 bases matching TRBD2. CDR1 and CDR2 from the germline V gene are SGHDT and YYEEEE. J was trimmed by 9 bases and V by 3 bases; bases with no gene match: 10. The CDR3 covers 16 residues.

The rearrangement joins TRBV13 to TRBJ2-1; a possible D gene is TRBD1 (5 bases). The germline V gene encodes CDR1 PRHDT and CDR2 FYEKMQ (reference sequence). The CDR3 covers 16 residues. The V gene lost 3 bases and the J gene lost 0 bases, with 12 bases spanning the gap. The CDR3 coding sequence is TGTGCCAGCAGCTTTTTGGGGCGGAGCTCCTACAATGAGCAGTTCTTC. Translation: CASSFLGRSSYNEQFF.

This clone showed up just once. CDR3 loop: CASSPLPTYEQYF. The CDR3 nucleotides are TGTGCCAGCAGTCCCCTCCCAACCTACGAGCAGTACTTC. The chain joins TRBV28 to TRBJ2-7, with no clear D. CDR1 MDHEN and CDR2 SYDVKM come from the germline V gene. V shed 5 bases and J shed 2 bases, with 10 bases lying between them. This CDR3 region has 13 residues.

A word on this clone: Different DNA sequences within this sample yield the same CDR3. The rearrangement joins TRBV5-1 to TRBJ2-3, with TRBD2 identical over 10 bases. CDR1 is SGHRS, CDR2 YFSETQ, per germline. The ends lost 3 bases at V and 3 bases at J; junction bases unmatched: 4. The CDR3 consists of 15 residues. The CDR3 here is CASSSSGSRTDTQYF. The CDR3, as DNA: TGCGCCAGCAGCTCTAGCGGGAGTAGAACAGATACGCAGTATTTT.

This sequence joins TRBV7-8 and TRBJ2-1, with D perhaps matching TRBD2 (5 bases). The V end was cut by 4 bases, the J end by 8 bases, with 15 bases between. Germline assignment: CDR1 SGHVS and CDR2 FQNEAQ. CDR3 length equals 14 residues. The CDR3 coding sequence is TGTGCCAGCAGCTCGGGGATGGTTTGGGATGAGCAGTTCTTC. Its translation is CASSSGMVWDEQFF.

The gene calls are TRBV5-1 and TRBJ2-3; D remains unclear. The length of the CDR3 is 13 residues. V gave up 0 bases and J gave up 7 bases, with 9 bases separating them. CDR1 is SGHRS, CDR2 YFSETQ, per germline. The CDR3 loop reads CASSLADPNTQYF. CDR3 nucleotide sequence: TGCGCCAGCAGCTTGGCCGACCCCAATACGCAGTATTTT. Full variable domain (rest looked up from reference TRBV5-1 and TRBJ2-3): KAGVTQTPRYLIKTRGQQVTLSCSPISGHRSVSWYQQTPGQGLQFLFEYFSETQRNKGNFPGRFSGRQFSNSRSEMNVSTLELGDSALYLCASSLADPNTQYFGPGTRLTVL.

The J gene is TRBJ1-5, the V gene TRBV5-4; D unresolved. Trimming took off 0 bases at V and 6 bases at J, with 7 bases between the two ends. Per the germline V gene, CDR1 is SGHNT and CDR2 is YYREEE (reference sequence). The CDR3 covers 13 residues. This CDR3 is CASSLGGSQPQHF. Written as DNA, the CDR3 is TGTGCCAGCAGCTTGGGCGGTTCTCAGCCCCAGCATTTT.

The chain couples TRBV9 to TRBJ2-3; D is unresolved. CDR3 length: 12 residues. CDR1 is SGDLS, CDR2 YYNGEE, per germline. The V and J ends lost 0 bases and 4 bases respectively, with 3 bases between them. CDR3 coding DNA: TGTGCCAGCAGCGTAGACGCAGATACGCAGTATTTT. Translating it yields CASSVDADTQYF.